The 10 T cell receptor beta chains reported below all come from one sample, sequenced in a study of blood T cell repertoires in COVID-19. Using immunoSEQ multiplex PCR, the repertoire was profiled, and TCRdb retains in-frame clones only, with some absent. In the table there are 55,000 to 85,000 clones, around 84% of which are singletons. The material sequenced was peripheral blood. These receptors were taken from a woman aged 70-85 years with acute or convalescent COVID-19.

The chain links TRBV19 to TRBJ2-1; tentative D call: TRBD1 (5 bases). The V gene lost 0 bases and the J gene lost 4 bases, with 7 bases spanning the gap. The V gene's germline CDR1 is LNHDA and CDR2 SQIVND (reference sequence). The CDR3 totals 14 residues. CDR3 protein: CASSIDRGYNEQFF. CDR3 bases: TGTGCCAGTAGTATAGATAGGGGATACAATGAGCAGTTCTTC.

The rearrangement uses TRBV5-4 and TRBJ2-7; 8 bases are a match to TRBD1. V lost 0 bases and J lost 3; bases outside the gene matches: 5. Germline-derived CDR1 and CDR2 are SGHNT and YYREEE (reference sequence). CDR3 length: 15 amino acids. CDR3 nucleotides: TGTGCCAGCAGCTTGGGGGGACAGGATTACTACGAGCAGTACTTC. Amino acid sequence: CASSLGGQDYYEQYF.

The chain recombines TRBV19 with TRBJ2-4, with 11 bases aligning to TRBD2. Per germline, CDR1 LNHDA and CDR2 SQIVND (reference sequence). V dropped 3 bases and J dropped 6; count of bases not matched to a gene: 10. The CDR3 spans 17 residues. CDR3 DNA: TGTGCCAGTAGTATTGCACTAGCGGGAGATTTGGGAAACATTCAGTACTTC. Its translation: CASSIALAGDLGNIQYF. The whole variable domain, remainder taken from reference TRBV19 and TRBJ2-4, is DGGITQSPKYLFRKEGQNVTLSCEQNLNHDAMYWYRQDPGQGLRLIYYSQIVNDFQKGDIAEGYSVSREKKESFPLTVTSAQKNPTAFYLCASSIALAGDLGNIQYFGAGTRLSVL.

The chain joins TRBV7-8 to TRBJ1-5, with 7 bases aligning to TRBD1. The CDR3 runs 15 residues. Per the germline V gene, CDR1 is SGHVS and CDR2 is FQNEAQ. V lost 1 base to trimming and J lost 5 bases; unmatched junction nucleotides: 5. The CDR3 loop reads CASSLETGPYQPQHF. The DNA for the CDR3 is TGTGCCAGCAGCTTAGAGACAGGGCCTTATCAGCCCCAGCATTTT.

The chain has TRBV29-1 and TRBJ1-4; 9 nucleotides line up with TRBD1. After removal of 6 bases from V and 8 bases from J, the junction contained 13 bases not matched to a gene. Germline V lookup: CDR1 SQVTM, CDR2 ANQGSEA. The CDR3 spans 15 residues. CDR3 region: CSVATPGQGGEKLFF. CDR3 nucleotide sequence: TGCAGCGTCGCGACCCCGGGACAGGGAGGCGAAAAACTGTTTTTT.

The chain has TRBV19 and TRBJ2-4; a possible D gene is TRBD1 (8 bases). The length of the CDR3 is 18 residues. Trimming shortened V by 4 bases and J by 6 bases, and 25 bases separated the two germline ends. Germline values: CDR1 LNHDA, CDR2 SQIVND (reference sequence). The CDR3 sequence: CASSTTRGEGTGRNIQYF. In DNA, the CDR3 is TGTGCCAGTAGTACCACCCGAGGGGAGGGGACAGGACGAAACATTCAGTACTTC.

V usage is TRBV5-1 and J usage is TRBJ1-1; D might be TRBD1 (5 bases). This CDR3 comprises 13 residues. Trimming removed 4 bases from V and 8 bases from J, with 15 bases in between. Germline lookup yields CDR1 SGHRS and CDR2 YFSETQ. The CDR3 coding sequence is TGCGCCAGCAGCCTTCAACCGGGGGTAGAAGCTTTCTTT. It encodes CASSLQPGVEAFF.

V is TRBV5-1 and J is TRBJ2-3; 7 nucleotides line up with TRBD2. This CDR3 is built from 15 residues. V was clipped by 7 bases and J by 4 bases; unmatched bases: 12. Germline CDR1 reads SGHRS; CDR2 reads YFSETQ. CDR3 protein: CASRLGLAAADTQYF. DNA for the CDR3: TGCGCCAGCCGACTAGGGCTAGCGGCTGCAGATACGCAGTATTTT.

The CDR3 reads CASSPLDRRTEAFF. CDR3 nucleotide sequence: TGTGCCAGCAGCCCTCTAGACAGGCGGACTGAAGCTTTCTTT. The chain has TRBV3-1 (or the pseudogene TRBV3-2) and TRBJ1-1, with TRBD1 as a possible D gene (6 bases). This CDR3 region has 14 residues. V was clipped by 4 bases and J by 5 bases, with 14 bases between them. Germline V gene sequence: CDR1 LGHDT, CDR2 YNNKEL (reference sequence).

V usage is TRBV7-8 and J usage is TRBJ2-7; 9 bases fit TRBD1. The V gene end was trimmed by 5 bases and the J gene end by 2 bases; junction bases not matched to a gene: 10. Germline V gene sequence: CDR1 SGHVS, CDR2 FQNEAQ. CDR3 size: 16 residues. The CDR3 DNA is TGTGCCAGCAGCCACCGACCGGGACAGGGTACCTACGAGCAGTACTTC. Translated, it gives CASSHRPGQGTYEQYF. Together with reference TRBV7-8 and TRBJ2-7, the CDR3 gives the full variable domain: GAGVSQSPRYKVAKRGQDVALRCDPISGHVSLFWYQQALGQGPEFLTYFQNEAQLDKSGLPSDRFFAERPEGSVSTLKIQRTQQEDSAVYLCASSHRPGQGTYEQYFGPGTRLTVT.